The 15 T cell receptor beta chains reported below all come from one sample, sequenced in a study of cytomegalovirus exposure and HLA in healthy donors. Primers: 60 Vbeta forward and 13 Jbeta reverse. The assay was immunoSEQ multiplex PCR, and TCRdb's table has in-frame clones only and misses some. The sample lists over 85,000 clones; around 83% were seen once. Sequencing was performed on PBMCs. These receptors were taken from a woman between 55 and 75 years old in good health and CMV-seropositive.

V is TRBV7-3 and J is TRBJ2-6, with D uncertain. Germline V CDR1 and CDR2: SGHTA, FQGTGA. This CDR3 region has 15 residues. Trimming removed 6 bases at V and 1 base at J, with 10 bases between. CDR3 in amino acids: CASSSVVSGANVLTF. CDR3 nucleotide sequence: TGTGCCAGCAGTTCAGTCGTATCTGGGGCCAACGTCCTGACTTTC.

The CDR3 region has the DNA TGTGCCTCCCAGCTCTGGGAGGGTTCGTCCGGGGAGCTGTTTTTT. It yields the protein CASQLWEGSSGELFF. This sequence joins TRBV18 and TRBJ2-2, with 7 bases matching TRBD2. The J segment lost 6 bases and the V segment lost 11 bases, leaving 15 bases of the junction unmatched. The CDR3 has 15 amino acids. CDR1 is KGHSH and CDR2 is LQKENI in the germline V gene.

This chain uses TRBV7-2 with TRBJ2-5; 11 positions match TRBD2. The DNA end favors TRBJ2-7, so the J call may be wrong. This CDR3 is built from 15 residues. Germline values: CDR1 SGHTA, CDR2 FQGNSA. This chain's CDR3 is CASRPLAGVGYEQYF. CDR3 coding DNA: TGTGCCAGCAGGCCACTAGCGGGAGTAGGCTACGAGCAGTACTTC.

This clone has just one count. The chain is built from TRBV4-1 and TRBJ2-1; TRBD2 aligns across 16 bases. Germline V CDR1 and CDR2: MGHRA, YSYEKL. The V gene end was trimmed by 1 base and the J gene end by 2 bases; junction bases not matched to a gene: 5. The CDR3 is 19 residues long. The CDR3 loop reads CASSQGGLAGGPTYNEQFF. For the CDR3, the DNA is TGCGCCAGCAGCCAAGGGGGACTAGCGGGAGGGCCCACCTACAATGAGCAGTTCTTC.

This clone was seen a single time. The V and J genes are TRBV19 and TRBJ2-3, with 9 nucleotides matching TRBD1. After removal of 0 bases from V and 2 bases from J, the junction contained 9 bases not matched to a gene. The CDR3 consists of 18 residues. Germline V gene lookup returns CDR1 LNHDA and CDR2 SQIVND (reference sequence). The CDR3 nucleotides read TGTGCCAGTAGTATAGATGTGAGGGACAGGGAGTTCACAGATACGCAGTATTTT. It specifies CASSIDVRDREFTDTQYF. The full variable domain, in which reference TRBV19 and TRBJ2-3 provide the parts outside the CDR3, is DGGITQSPKYLFRKEGQNVTLSCEQNLNHDAMYWYRQDPGQGLRLIYYSQIVNDFQKGDIAEGYSVSREKKESFPLTVTSAQKNPTAFYLCASSIDVRDREFTDTQYFGPGTRLTVL.

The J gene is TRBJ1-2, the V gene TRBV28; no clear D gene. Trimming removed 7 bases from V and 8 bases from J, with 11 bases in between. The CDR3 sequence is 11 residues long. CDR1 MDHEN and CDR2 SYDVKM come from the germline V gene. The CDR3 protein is CASTERAGYTF. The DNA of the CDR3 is TGTGCCAGCACTGAGAGGGCGGGCTACACCTTC.

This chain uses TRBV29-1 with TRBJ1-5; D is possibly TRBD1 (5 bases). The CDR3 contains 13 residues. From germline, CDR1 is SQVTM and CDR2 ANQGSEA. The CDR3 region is CSGLREHNQPQHF. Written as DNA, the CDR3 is TGCAGTGGTCTCAGGGAACACAATCAGCCCCAGCATTTT.

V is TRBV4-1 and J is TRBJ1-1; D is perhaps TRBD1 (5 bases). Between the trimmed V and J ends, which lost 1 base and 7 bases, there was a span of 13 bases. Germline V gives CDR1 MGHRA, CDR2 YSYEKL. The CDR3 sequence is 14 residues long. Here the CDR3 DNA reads TGCGCCAGCAGCCAAGTCGCCAGGGAAAATGAAGCTTTCTTT. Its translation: CASSQVARENEAFF.

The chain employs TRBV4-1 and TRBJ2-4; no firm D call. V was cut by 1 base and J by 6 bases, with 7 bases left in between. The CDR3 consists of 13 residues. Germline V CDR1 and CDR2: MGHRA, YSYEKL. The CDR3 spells CASSQAGSNIQYF. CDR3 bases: TGCGCCAGCAGCCAAGCCGGGTCAAACATTCAGTACTTC.

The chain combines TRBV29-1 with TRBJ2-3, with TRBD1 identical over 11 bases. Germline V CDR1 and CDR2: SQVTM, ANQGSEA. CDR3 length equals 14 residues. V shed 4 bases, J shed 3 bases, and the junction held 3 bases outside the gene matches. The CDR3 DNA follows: TGCAGCGTTGTTGGGACAGGGGGAACAGATACGCAGTATTTT. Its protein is CSVVGTGGTDTQYF.

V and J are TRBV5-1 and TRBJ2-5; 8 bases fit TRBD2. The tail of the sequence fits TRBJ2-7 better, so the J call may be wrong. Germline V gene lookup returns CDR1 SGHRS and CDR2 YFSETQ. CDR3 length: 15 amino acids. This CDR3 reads CASRVGLAGSYEQYF. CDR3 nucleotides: TGCGCCAGCAGGGTAGGACTAGCTGGGTCCTACGAGCAGTACTTC.

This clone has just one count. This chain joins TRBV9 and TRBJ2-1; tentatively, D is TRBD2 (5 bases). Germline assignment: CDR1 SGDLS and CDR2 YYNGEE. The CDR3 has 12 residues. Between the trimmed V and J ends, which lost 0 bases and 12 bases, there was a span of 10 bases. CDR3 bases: TGTGCCAGCAGCGTAGACGGACTTATGCAGTTCTTC. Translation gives CASSVDGLMQFF. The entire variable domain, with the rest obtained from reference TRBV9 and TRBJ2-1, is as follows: DSGVTQTPKHLITATGQRVTLRCSPRSGDLSVYWYQQSLDQGLQFLIQYYNGEERAKGNILERFSAQQFPDLHSELNLSSLELGDSALYFCASSVDGLMQFFGPGTRLTVL.

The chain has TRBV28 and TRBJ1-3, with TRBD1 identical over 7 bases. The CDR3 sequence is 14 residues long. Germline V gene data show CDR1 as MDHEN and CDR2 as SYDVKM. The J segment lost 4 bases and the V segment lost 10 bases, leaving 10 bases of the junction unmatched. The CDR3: CATFGGQPGNTIYF. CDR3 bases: TGTGCCACCTTTGGGGGACAGCCAGGAAACACCATATATTTT.

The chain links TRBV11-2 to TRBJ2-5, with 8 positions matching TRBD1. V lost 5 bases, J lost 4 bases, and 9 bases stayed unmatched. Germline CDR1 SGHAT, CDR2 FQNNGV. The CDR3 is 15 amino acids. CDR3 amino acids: CASSKTGGRGETQYF. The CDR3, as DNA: TGTGCCAGCAGCAAAACAGGGGGTCGCGGAGAGACCCAGTACTTC.

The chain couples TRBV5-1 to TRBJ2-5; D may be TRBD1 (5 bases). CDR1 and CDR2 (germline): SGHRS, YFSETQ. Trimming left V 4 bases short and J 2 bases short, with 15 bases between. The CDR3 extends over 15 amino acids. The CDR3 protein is CASSKGSGRQETQYF. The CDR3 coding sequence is TGCGCCAGCAGCAAGGGGTCAGGCAGACAAGAGACCCAGTACTTC.